Below, 18 T cell receptor beta chains from the same sample are listed, as sequenced in a study of blood T cell repertoires in COVID-19. Data came from immunoSEQ multiplex PCR; TCRdb stores just in-frame clones and leaves some out. The sample includes more than 200,000 clones, about nine tenths seen only once; the top ten take 4% to 4.5%. The sample taken for sequencing was peripheral blood. These receptors originate from a man aged 50-60 years with acute or convalescent COVID-19.

This clone was recorded a few times. The chain carries TRBV27 and TRBJ1-2; 8 nucleotides agree with TRBD1. The length of the CDR3 is 14 residues. Germline CDR1 reads MNHEY; CDR2 reads SMNVEV (reference sequence). With V trimmed by 2 bases and J by 4 bases, 3 bases remained unmatched. CDR3 DNA sequence: TGTGCCAGCAGTTTAACAGGGGGGGTCTATGGCTACACCTTC. Translation gives CASSLTGGVYGYTF.

This clone was seen a single time. V usage is TRBV6-5 and J usage is TRBJ1-2; tentative D call: TRBD1 (5 bases). The CDR3 spans 13 residues. The germline CDR1 and CDR2 sequences are MNHEY and SVGAGI. V was clipped by 6 bases and J by 3 bases, with 11 bases between them. In DNA, the CDR3 is TGTGCCAGCAGGACGGGGGGAGACTATGGCTACACCTTC. Protein sequence: CASRTGGDYGYTF.

This clone came up once. The chain recombines TRBV6-5 with TRBJ1-2; TRBD1 agrees at 7 bases. Germline V lookup: CDR1 MNHEY, CDR2 SVGAGI. The length of the CDR3 is 14 residues. The J segment lost 8 bases and the V segment lost 0 bases, leaving 6 bases of the junction unmatched. CDR3 protein: CASSYSKQGYGYTF. The CDR3 bases are TGTGCCAGCAGTTACTCGAAACAGGGGTACGGCTACACCTTC.

V gene TRBV9 combines with J gene TRBJ1-4; 7 positions match TRBD1. The ends lost 4 bases at V and 6 bases at J; junction bases unmatched: 9. This CDR3 comprises 15 residues. Germline V lookup: CDR1 SGDLS, CDR2 YYNGEE. In DNA, the CDR3 is TGTGCCAGCAGCTTGACAGGGTTTTCGGATGAAAAACTGTTTTTT. Translated, it gives CASSLTGFSDEKLFF.

The V call is TRBV27, the J call TRBJ1-2, with D perhaps matching TRBD1 (5 bases). V shed 6 bases and J shed 3 bases, with 17 bases lying between them. Per the germline V gene, CDR1 is MNHEY and CDR2 is SMNVEV (reference sequence). The CDR3 contains 15 residues. CDR3 nucleotide sequence: TGTGCCAGCAGACCCTGGACACCCGACGACTATGGCTACACCTTC. This gives the protein CASRPWTPDDYGYTF.

This chain uses TRBV6-5 with TRBJ1-1, with D tentatively TRBD1 (6 bases). The CDR3 has 12 residues. In germline, CDR1 is MNHEY, CDR2 SVGAGI. Trimming left V 5 bases short and J 10 bases short, with 14 bases between. CDR3 region: CASSLRGSIAFF. In DNA, the CDR3 is TGTGCCAGCAGTCTCAGGGGTAGTATAGCTTTCTTT.

This clone occurred a few times. This chain uses TRBV7-3 with TRBJ1-2; 7 positions match TRBD1. In germline, CDR1 is SGHTA, CDR2 FQGTGA. V trimming: 5 bases; J trimming: 0 bases; junction bases outside the gene matches: 15. CDR3 length: 18 residues. The CDR3: CASSLTGTAGLTNYGYTF. The CDR3 DNA follows: TGTGCCAGCAGCCTTACCGGGACAGCCGGATTGACTAACTATGGCTACACCTTC. Together with reference TRBV7-3 and TRBJ1-2, the CDR3 gives the full variable domain: GAGVSQTPSNKVTEKGKYVELRCDPISGHTALYWYRQSLGQGPEFLIYFQGTGAADDSGLPNDRFFAVRPEGSVSTLKIQRTERGDSAVYLCASSLTGTAGLTNYGYTFGSGTRLTVV.

J is TRBJ2-3 and V is TRBV7-3; 8 bases are shared with TRBD1. With 5 bases clipped from V and 1 base from J, the junction kept 5 bases outside the gene matches. The length of the CDR3 is 15 residues. Germline V gene data show CDR1 as SGHTA and CDR2 as FQGTGA. The CDR3 region has the DNA TGTGCCAGCAGCCGGTCGGGACAGGGCACAGATACGCAGTATTTT. Translated, it gives CASSRSGQGTDTQYF.

This chain uses TRBV29-1 with TRBJ2-2; the match to TRBD2 covers 12 bases. CDR3 size: 14 residues. The trim removed 7 bases at V and 6 bases at J, leaving 6 bases unmatched. Per germline, CDR1 SQVTM and CDR2 ANQGSEA. DNA of the CDR3: TGCAGCGGGCTAGCGGGGGGGCGCGCCGGGGAGCTGTTTTTT. It translates to CSGLAGGRAGELFF.

The chain has TRBV19 and TRBJ2-3; 8 bases agree with TRBD2. Trimming cost V 3 bases and J 0 bases; bases outside gene matches: 5. Germline CDR1 reads LNHDA; CDR2 reads SQIVND (reference sequence). The CDR3 length is 16 residues. The CDR3 loop is CASSIRLASSTDTQYF. The CDR3 DNA reads as TGTGCCAGTAGTATCAGACTAGCGTCTAGCACAGATACGCAGTATTTT.

This clone appeared a few times. The chain recombines TRBV10-2 with TRBJ2-5, with a weak D call TRBD2 (5 bases). V was shortened by 6 bases and J by 3 bases, with 11 bases between the two germline ends. Germline-derived CDR1 and CDR2 are WSHSY and SAAADI. This CDR3 has 13 residues. The CDR3 spells CASRAGGKETQYF. CDR3 nucleotide sequence: TGCGCCAGCAGGGCGGGTGGTAAAGAGACCCAGTACTTC.

The chain is built from TRBV2 and TRBJ1-5; D ambiguous. V shed 6 bases and J shed 4 bases, with 16 bases lying between them. The germline CDR1 and CDR2 sequences are SNHLY and FYNNEI. This CDR3 is built from 15 residues. The CDR3 is CASRSSGFGNQPQHF. In DNA, the CDR3 is TGTGCCAGCAGATCCTCCGGGTTCGGAAATCAGCCCCAGCATTTT. Full variable domain (remainder filled in from reference TRBV2 and TRBJ1-5): EPEVTQTPSHQVTQMGQEVILRCVPISNHLYFYWYRQILGQKVEFLVSFYNNEISEKSEIFDDQFSVERPDGSNFTLKIRSTKLEDSAMYFCASRSSGFGNQPQHFGDGTRLSIL.

This chain links TRBV19 with TRBJ2-7; D perhaps matches TRBD2 (6 bases). V was pared by 11 bases and J by 2 bases, with 22 bases between. Per germline, CDR1 LNHDA and CDR2 SQIVND (reference sequence). The CDR3 extends over 15 amino acids. Here the CDR3 DNA reads TGTGCCTCGACCGCAGGCAGGGACTCCGCCTACGAGCAGTACTTC. This encodes CASTAGRDSAYEQYF.

The chain carries TRBV6-5 and TRBJ2-1; TRBD1 might be the D (5 bases). Germline V CDR1 and CDR2: MNHEY, SVGAGI. V was cut by 6 bases and J by 10 bases, with 7 bases left in between. The CDR3 covers 10 residues. CDR3 loop: CASRKGEQFF. The CDR3 nucleotides are TGTGCCAGCAGAAAGGGGGAGCAGTTCTTC.

V is TRBV30 and J is TRBJ2-5; TRBD1 aligns across 10 bases. In germline, CDR1 is GTSNPN, CDR2 SVGIG (reference sequence). With V trimmed by 3 bases and J by 2 bases, 6 bases remained unmatched. The CDR3 runs to 15 residues. The CDR3 loop is CAWSPGQGRQETQYF. CDR3 coding DNA: TGTGCCTGGAGCCCGGGACAGGGGCGACAAGAGACCCAGTACTTC.

The chain carries TRBV5-1 and TRBJ2-2; TRBD1 aligns across 11 bases. There are 17 residues in the CDR3. Germline V gene data show CDR1 as SGHRS and CDR2 as YFSETQ. The J segment lost 6 bases and the V segment lost 4 bases, leaving 11 bases of the junction unmatched. DNA for the CDR3: TGCGCCAGCAGCCCTCGTGGACAGGGGGCGTCTCCCGGGGAGCTGTTTTTT. Its translation is CASSPRGQGASPGELFF.

This clone was counted a few times. V gene TRBV5-1 combines with J gene TRBJ1-2; 7 bases agree with TRBD1. V dropped 4 bases and J dropped 2; count of bases not matched to a gene: 11. CDR1 and CDR2 from the germline V gene are SGHRS and YFSETQ. The CDR3 runs to 16 residues. CDR3 protein: CASSQGTDQLNYGYTF. The CDR3 nucleotides read TGCGCCAGCAGCCAGGGGACAGATCAGCTGAACTATGGCTACACCTTC. The variable domain in full, completed from reference TRBV5-1 and TRBJ1-2, reads KAGVTQTPRYLIKTRGQQVTLSCSPISGHRSVSWYQQTPGQGLQFLFEYFSETQRNKGNFPGRFSGRQFSNSRSEMNVSTLELGDSALYLCASSQGTDQLNYGYTFGSGTRLTVV.

This chain links TRBV2 with TRBJ1-4; D gene ambiguous. The CDR3 has 15 residues. Per germline, CDR1 SNHLY and CDR2 FYNNEI. Trimming cost V 8 bases and J 4 bases, with 17 bases left between them. Here the CDR3 reads CASQLGLVNNEKLFF. DNA for the CDR3: TGTGCCAGCCAGCTTGGACTGGTGAATAATGAAAAACTGTTTTTT.